These 10 T cell receptor beta chains came from one sample sequenced in a study of cytomegalovirus exposure and HLA in healthy donors. The PCR made use of 60 Vbeta and 13 Jbeta primers. Assay: immunoSEQ multiplex PCR; the TCRdb copy retains only in-frame clones and omits some. The table lists roughly 140,000 clones, roughly 80% of them singletons. The material sequenced was PBMCs. These receptors were taken from a middle-aged woman in good health and CMV-seropositive.

This chain links TRBV28 with TRBJ2-7; 10 nucleotides match TRBD1. The V segment lost 3 bases and the J segment 4 bases; nucleotides outside the gene matches: 3. The germline CDR1 and CDR2 sequences are MDHEN and SYDVKM. CDR3 length: 14 amino acids. The CDR3 bases are TGTGCCAGCAGTTTGACAGGGGGCTTATACGAGCAGTACTTC. Amino acids: CASSLTGGLYEQYF. The entire variable domain, with the rest obtained from reference TRBV28 and TRBJ2-7, is as follows: DVKVTQSSRYLVKRTGEKVFLECVQDMDHENMFWYRQDPGLGLRLIYFSYDVKMKEKGDIPEGYSVSREKKERFSLILESASTNQTSMYLCASSLTGGLYEQYFGPGTRLTVT.

V gene TRBV29-1 combines with J gene TRBJ1-1, with D maybe TRBD1 (5 bases). V was shortened by 0 bases and J by 2 bases, with 16 bases between the two germline ends. CDR1 and CDR2 (germline): SQVTM, ANQGSEA. The CDR3 has 16 amino acids. The CDR3 here is CSVEDGGGDSNTEAFF. The CDR3 bases are TGCAGCGTTGAAGATGGCGGGGGGGATAGTAACACTGAAGCTTTCTTT.

V and J are TRBV19 and TRBJ2-1, with 7 bases matching TRBD1. J was trimmed by 8 bases and V by 4 bases; bases with no gene match: 8. The CDR3 runs to 14 residues. In germline, CDR1 is LNHDA, CDR2 SQIVND (reference sequence). The CDR3 DNA reads as TGTGCCAGTAGTACCCGAGGGGGCTGGGATGAGCAGTTCTTC. Amino acid sequence: CASSTRGGWDEQFF.

This chain uses TRBV28 with TRBJ2-7; the match to TRBD1 covers 8 bases. Unmatched junction bases numbered 8, after V lost 7 bases and J lost 3 bases. Germline V gene sequence: CDR1 MDHEN, CDR2 SYDVKM. This CDR3 contains 14 residues. The CDR3 sequence: CASTNTGGLYEQYF. CDR3 nucleotide sequence: TGTGCCAGCACCAACACAGGGGGTCTCTACGAGCAGTACTTC.

V usage is TRBV5-8 and J usage is TRBJ2-2; D unclear. Germline assignment: CDR1 SGHTS and CDR2 YDEGEE. This CDR3 region has 15 residues. The V end lost 4 bases, the J end lost 5 bases, and 15 bases lay between the germline ends. CDR3 sequence: CASSLRRLLTGELFF. CDR3 coding DNA: TGTGCCAGCAGCCTCCGGAGACTCTTAACCGGGGAGCTGTTTTTT.

Written as DNA, the CDR3 is TGTGCCTGGGGGGGAGGGAGGACTGAAGCTTTCTTT. This sequence encodes CAWGGGRTEAFF. The rearrangement uses TRBV30 and TRBJ1-1, with a weak D call TRBD1 (5 bases). Germline values: CDR1 GTSNPN, CDR2 SVGIG (reference sequence). CDR3 length: 12 residues. V dropped 5 bases and J dropped 5 bases, with 12 bases sitting between them.

The genes are TRBV6-6 and TRBJ1-1; weak D call: TRBD1 (6 bases). This CDR3 region has 14 residues. Germline V gene lookup returns CDR1 MNHNY and CDR2 SVGAGI (reference sequence). V gave up 2 bases and J gave up 10 bases, with 17 bases separating them. The CDR3 region is CASSYGTPEKRAFF. The DNA of the CDR3 is TGTGCCAGCAGTTACGGGACACCGGAAAAGAGAGCTTTCTTT.

The chain uses TRBV2 and TRBJ2-1, with a tentative D call TRBD2 (5 bases). The germline V and J ends were trimmed by 6 bases and 4 bases, with 10 bases remaining between them. Germline V gene data show CDR1 as SNHLY and CDR2 as FYNNEI. The CDR3 is made up of 13 amino acids. CDR3 residues: CASSAGNYNEQFF. For the CDR3, the DNA is TGTGCCAGCAGCGCCGGGAATTACAATGAGCAGTTCTTC.

This clone was seen more than once but under ten times. This rearrangement joins TRBV7-2 to TRBJ1-2; D is uncertain. This CDR3 region has 13 residues. Germline CDR1 SGHTA, CDR2 FQGNSA. The V end lost 1 base, the J end lost 8 bases, and 11 bases lay between the germline ends. The CDR3 sequence: CASSLEMGRGYTF. Written as DNA, the CDR3 is TGTGCCAGCAGCTTAGAGATGGGGAGAGGCTACACCTTC.

The chain's CDR3 is CASSLETGLGIKGSQPQHF. CDR3 nucleotide sequence: TGTGCCAGCAGCTTAGAGACAGGGTTGGGAATAAAAGGGAGTCAGCCCCAGCATTTT. The chain joins TRBV7-2 to TRBJ1-5; 7 bases match TRBD1. The CDR3 loop spans 19 amino acids. The germline V gene has CDR1 SGHTA and CDR2 FQGNSA. V dropped 1 base and J dropped 6; count of bases not matched to a gene: 18.